Presented here are 24 T cell receptor beta chains from one specimen sequenced in a study of shared T cell receptors in the human thymus. Repertoires were generated with immunoSEQ multiplex PCR, while TCRdb's copy carries only in-frame clones and drops some. The sample shows hundreds of thousands of clones, 95% of them seen only once. Input material: thymocytes. The receptors come from a human donor.

The V call is TRBV6-1, the J call TRBJ2-2; D is possibly TRBD1 (5 bases). CDR1 MNHNS and CDR2 SASEGT come from the germline V gene. Deletions cut 1 base from V and 3 bases from J, with 18 bases between. CDR3 length equals 18 residues. CDR3 in DNA: TGTGCCAGCAGTGAAGGTTGGGGCAGGATGGGGTACACCGGGGAGCTGTTTTTT. Residues: CASSEGWGRMGYTGELFF.

V and J are TRBV28 and TRBJ1-4; the D is unclear. Germline V lookup: CDR1 MDHEN, CDR2 SYDVKM. Deletions cut 0 bases from V and 8 bases from J, with 16 bases between. The CDR3 runs 16 residues. The CDR3 protein is CASSLCGKGWKEKLFF. CDR3 nucleotides: TGTGCCAGCAGTTTATGCGGTAAGGGTTGGAAAGAAAAACTGTTTTTT.

The chain recombines TRBV6-1 with TRBJ1-2; unclear D gene. This CDR3 spans 12 amino acids. Trimming removed 6 bases from V and 4 bases from J, with 9 bases in between. From germline, CDR1 is MNHNS and CDR2 SASEGT. DNA for the CDR3: TGTGCCAGCAGAAGGGATCTCTATGGCTACACCTTC. As protein: CASRRDLYGYTF.

This clone showed up just once. The chain uses TRBV25-1 and TRBJ2-1, with 7 bases that match TRBD1. The CDR3 sequence is 15 residues long. V lost 3 bases, J lost 4 bases, and 6 bases stayed unmatched. Germline values: CDR1 MGHDK, CDR2 SYGVNS. CDR3 sequence: CASSEATGVYNEQFF. CDR3 nucleotide sequence: TGTGCCAGCAGTGAGGCTACAGGGGTTTACAATGAGCAGTTCTTC.

The chain has TRBV4-1 and TRBJ2-4; TRBD1 might be the D (6 bases). V lost 3 bases and J lost 6, with 15 bases in between. Germline values: CDR1 MGHRA, CDR2 YSYEKL. The length of the CDR3 is 15 residues. CDR3 coding DNA: TGCGCCAGCAGCCACCAGGACAGCCCAACAAACATTCAGTACTTC. Residues: CASSHQDSPTNIQYF.

The V call is TRBV6-6, the J call TRBJ2-3; unclear D gene. Per the germline V gene, CDR1 is MNHNY and CDR2 is SVGAGI (reference sequence). The CDR3 length is 15 residues. The ends were cut back, 7 bases at V and 6 bases at J, with 20 bases in the middle. The CDR3 loop is CASTNAAIPRDTQYF. CDR3 DNA sequence: TGTGCCAGCACCAACGCGGCAATCCCGAGGGATACGCAGTATTTT.

The rearrangement links TRBV5-6 to TRBJ2-2; unclear D gene. The CDR3 runs 12 residues. V was shortened by 4 bases and J by 3 bases, with 4 bases between the two germline ends. Germline V gene lookup returns CDR1 SGHDT and CDR2 YYEEEE. The CDR3 reads CASSAYTGELFF. CDR3 DNA sequence: TGTGCCAGCAGCGCATACACCGGGGAGCTGTTTTTT. The full variable domain, completed using reference TRBV5-6 and TRBJ2-2, is DAGVTQSPTHLIKTRGQQVTLRCSPKSGHDTVSWYQQALGQGPQFIFQYYEEEERQRGNFPDRFSGHQFPNYSSELNVNALLLGDSALYLCASSAYTGELFFGEGSRLTVL.

This chain's CDR3 is CASSFGLAGPLGEQYF. CDR3 nucleotides: TGTGCCAGCAGCTTTGGACTAGCAGGCCCCTTGGGCGAGCAGTACTTC. This chain uses TRBV7-8 with TRBJ2-7; 8 bases line up with TRBD2. This CDR3 spans 16 amino acids. CDR1 and CDR2 (germline): SGHVS, FQNEAQ. Trimming took 3 bases from V and 6 from J; bases not matched to a gene: 13.

The V gene is TRBV18, the J gene TRBJ1-5, with a weak D call TRBD1 (5 bases). CDR1 and CDR2 (germline): KGHSH, LQKENI. The CDR3 is 16 residues long. V was pared by 2 bases and J by 4 bases, with 15 bases between. The CDR3 DNA sequence: TGTGCCAGCTCACCATACGGGGGGGATATGAATCAGCCCCAGCATTTT. This encodes CASSPYGGDMNQPQHF.

The chain uses TRBV9 and TRBJ2-5; 12 bases map to TRBD2. The CDR3 is 18 residues long. CDR1 is SGDLS and CDR2 is YYNGEE in the germline V gene. J was trimmed by 5 bases and V by 4 bases; bases with no gene match: 15. CDR3 sequence (DNA): TGTGCCAGCAGCCTGGTAGGGAAGGCTAGCGGGGGGGCGGAGACCCAGTACTTC. The encoded protein is CASSLVGKASGGAETQYF.

This chain links TRBV6-1 with TRBJ2-7; tentatively, D is TRBD2 (6 bases). CDR3 length: 13 amino acids. Germline values: CDR1 MNHNS, CDR2 SASEGT. V lost 2 bases, J lost 5 bases, and 10 bases lay in between. The CDR3 nucleotides are TGTGCCAGCAGTGAACCTGCGGGGAACGAGCAGTACTTC. Its protein product is CASSEPAGNEQYF.

This rearrangement joins TRBV4-1 to TRBJ1-1, with TRBD1 as a possible D gene (6 bases). The V gene lost 1 base and the J gene lost 10 bases, with 13 bases spanning the gap. The CDR3 has 13 amino acids. Germline V gene sequence: CDR1 MGHRA, CDR2 YSYEKL. The DNA of the CDR3 is TGCGCCAGCAGCCAAGCGGGGGGGGCCTCAGCTTTCTTT. Encoded protein: CASSQAGGASAFF.

In DNA, the CDR3 is TGTGCCAGCAGAAAAACAAAGACTCAAGAGACCCAGTACTTC. Translated, it gives CASRKTKTQETQYF. V usage is TRBV6-6 and J usage is TRBJ2-5; D is ambiguous. From germline, CDR1 is MNHNY and CDR2 SVGAGI (reference sequence). CDR3 length: 14 amino acids. Trimming stripped 6 bases from V and 2 bases from J, with 13 bases between.

The rearrangement uses TRBV29-1 and TRBJ1-2; 7 bases are a match to TRBD1. This CDR3 is built from 11 residues. Germline V gives CDR1 SQVTM, CDR2 ANQGSEA. The trim removed 7 bases at V and 7 bases at J, leaving 6 bases unmatched. CDR3 in amino acids: CSAINRGGYTF. The CDR3 DNA reads as TGCAGCGCTATTAACAGGGGTGGCTACACCTTC. The whole variable domain, remainder taken from reference TRBV29-1 and TRBJ1-2, is SAVISQKPSRDICQRGTSLTIQCQVDSQVTMMFWYRQQPGQSLTLIATANQGSEATYESGFVIDKFPISRPNLTFSTLTVSNMSPEDSSIYLCSAINRGGYTFGSGTRLTVV.

The DNA for the CDR3 is TGTGCCACCATCCCGACGGTACGATATAGCAATCAGCCCCAGCATTTT. This gives the protein CATIPTVRYSNQPQHF. The chain carries TRBV28 and TRBJ1-5; D gene ambiguous. Germline CDR1 and CDR2: MDHEN and SYDVKM. CDR3 length: 16 amino acids. V dropped 10 bases and J dropped 0 bases, with 19 bases sitting between them.

CDR3 bases: TGTGCCAGCAGCTTTGTGCATCGGTATGTGGGGAGCCCAGATACGCAGTATTTT. This sequence encodes CASSFVHRYVGSPDTQYF. This chain connects TRBV5-4 to TRBJ2-3, with D maybe TRBD2 (5 bases). The V gene lost 2 bases and the J gene lost 4 bases, with 23 bases spanning the gap. The CDR3 is made up of 18 amino acids. Germline CDR1 and CDR2: SGHNT and YYREEE (reference sequence).

This clone was detected a few times. The rearrangement uses TRBV11-2 and TRBJ1-2, with D perhaps TRBD1 (5 bases). With 5 bases removed from V and 6 bases from J, the gap between germline ends came to 19 bases. The CDR3 is 15 amino acids. Germline V gene data show CDR1 as SGHAT and CDR2 as FQNNGV. The CDR3 here is CASSHWGTSKDGYTF. The CDR3 nucleotides are TGTGCCAGCAGCCATTGGGGGACGTCGAAAGATGGCTACACCTTC.

This chain joins TRBV23-1 and TRBJ2-7, with D possibly TRBD1 on 6 matching bases. TRBV23-1 belongs to the ORF category, with a function that is uncertain. Trimming took off 2 bases at V and 0 bases at J, with 11 bases between the two ends. CDR3 length: 15 residues. The CDR3 nucleotides read TGCGCCAGCAGTCAACGGCAGGGGACCTCCTACGAGCAGTACTTC. Its translation: CASSQRQGTSYEQYF.

The chain recombines TRBV19 with TRBJ2-7; 13 bases fit TRBD2. Germline loops: CDR1 LNHDA, CDR2 SQIVND (reference sequence). V lost 5 bases to trimming and J lost 2 bases; unmatched junction nucleotides: 12. The CDR3 covers 18 residues. For the CDR3, the DNA is TGTGCCAGTAGTTACCGGACTAGCGGGAGCTCTAGTCCCTACGAGCAGTACTTC. Translated, it gives CASSYRTSGSSSPYEQYF.

In its sample, this clone was seen a few times. The V and J genes are TRBV18 and TRBJ2-7; 9 bases match TRBD1. Germline-derived CDR1 and CDR2 are KGHSH and LQKENI. With V trimmed by 3 bases and J by 10 bases, 16 bases remained unmatched. The length of the CDR3 is 16 residues. The CDR3, as DNA: TGTGCCAGCTCACCGCTCACAGGGGGCATACCCTACGGACAGTACTTC. It encodes CASSPLTGGIPYGQYF.

This chain connects TRBV29-1 to TRBJ2-1; 7 bases map to TRBD1. V shed 2 bases and J 0 bases; nucleotides not matched to a gene: 7. The V gene's germline CDR1 is SQVTM and CDR2 ANQGSEA. There are 16 residues in the CDR3. The CDR3 is CSVERGGLSSYNEQFF. The CDR3 DNA reads as TGCAGCGTTGAAAGAGGGGGCCTGAGCTCCTACAATGAGCAGTTCTTC.

V is TRBV7-2 and J is TRBJ1-1; 9 positions match TRBD1. Trimming at V came to 5 bases and at J to 1 base, leaving 8 bases not matched to a gene. The CDR3 has 16 amino acids. CDR1 is SGHTA, CDR2 FQGNSA, per germline. The CDR3: CASSPNPGQGNTEAFF. CDR3 nucleotide sequence: TGTGCCAGCAGCCCTAACCCGGGACAGGGGAACACTGAAGCTTTCTTT.

The chain has TRBV30 and TRBJ2-7; a possible D gene is TRBD1 (5 bases). Trimming took off 3 bases at V and 2 bases at J, with 14 bases between the two ends. CDR3 length equals 14 residues. Germline CDR1 is GTSNPN and CDR2 is SVGIG (reference sequence). CDR3 nucleotide sequence: TGTGCCTGGAGCGACTGGGGCAGGGCCTACGAGCAGTACTTC. It codes for CAWSDWGRAYEQYF.

This chain uses TRBV5-4 with TRBJ2-7, with TRBD2 matching over 7 bases. CDR1 is SGHNT, CDR2 YYREEE, per germline (reference sequence). The V and J ends lost 0 bases and 2 bases, in that order; junction bases with no gene match: 5. This CDR3 has 15 amino acids. CDR3 protein: CASSLVERGTYEQYF. CDR3 in DNA: TGTGCCAGCAGCTTGGTGGAGCGGGGAACCTACGAGCAGTACTTC.